Listed here are 17 T cell receptor beta chains from one sample, sequenced in a study of regulatory T cells in long-lasting Graves disease. Arm-PCR with iRepertoire HTBI primers amplified the CDR3 regions for these TCR beta libraries. TCRdb re-called the multiplex PCR reads with MiXCR, one entry per CDR3 protein. Here the sample spans over 350,000 distinct CDR3 sequences, 20% to 25% being singletons. The time point was: persistent/refractory GD, antithyroid drugs over 5 years with positive TRAb. PBMC-derived RNA was used for the TCR library. Sequences were derived from peripheral blood mononuclear cells (PBMCs), sampled when the disease was refractory, from a patient treated with antithyroid drugs. Every receptor here comes from a female donor with Graves disease.

Details on this clonotype: A much larger clone is a single base away; this may be a read error. The V and J genes are TRBV11-2 and TRBJ1-4; perhaps TRBD1 as D (5 bases). CDR3 length: 12 amino acids. V lost 2 bases to trimming and J lost 16 bases, with 14 bases between them. Germline CDR1 is SGHAT and CDR2 is FQNNGV. The DNA of the CDR3 is TGTGCCAGCAGCTTATGGGACCTACACCCGTTTTTT. Its protein product is CASSLWDLHPFF.

V and J are TRBV12-3 or TRBV12-4 and TRBJ2-4, with 8 bases identical to TRBD2. With V trimmed by 2 bases and J by 8 bases, 11 bases remained unmatched. CDR3 size: 16 residues. The CDR3 bases are TGTGCCAGCAGTTTATCGGACGGGAGGGCCGGTGACATTCAGTACTTC. Protein sequence: CASSLSDGRAGDIQYF.

V usage is TRBV5-4 and J usage is TRBJ1-2; D might be TRBD1 (5 bases). V lost 0 bases and J lost 5, with 8 bases in between. This CDR3 contains 13 residues. Germline V CDR1 and CDR2: SGHNT, YYREEE (reference sequence). CDR3 nucleotide sequence: TGTGCCAGCAGCTTGGCAGGGCAATATGGCTACACCTTC. Its translation is CASSLAGQYGYTF.

The J gene is TRBJ2-3, the V gene TRBV15; D tentatively reads TRBD1 or TRBD2 (5 bases each). This CDR3 is built from 13 residues. Trimming shortened V by 8 bases and J by 1 base, and 10 bases separated the two germline ends. The germline gives CDR1 LNHNV, CDR2 YYDKDF (reference sequence). The CDR3 DNA sequence: TGTGCCACCCGGGGCGCGGGCACAGATACGCAGTATTTT. This sequence encodes CATRGAGTDTQYF.

This clonotype was counted a few times. This rearrangement joins TRBV3-1 to TRBJ1-2, with D possibly TRBD1 on 6 matching bases. The germline CDR1 and CDR2 sequences are LGHDT and YNNKEL (reference sequence). Trimming pared 0 bases from V and 7 bases from J, leaving 18 bases between. The CDR3 totals 16 residues. The CDR3 region is CASSQDPFTGIRGYTF. For the CDR3, the DNA is TGTGCCAGCAGCCAAGATCCTTTTACAGGGATCCGTGGCTACACCTTC.

This clonotype has at least ten counts. The J gene is TRBJ1-6, the V gene TRBV6-2 or TRBV6-3; possibly TRBD1 for D (5 bases). V lost 6 bases and J lost 0, with 15 bases in between. This CDR3 has 17 amino acids. CDR1 MNHEY and CDR2 SVGEGT come from the germline V gene. The CDR3 reads CASSPTAMSSYNSPLHF. For the CDR3, the DNA is TGTGCCAGCAGCCCGACAGCTATGAGCTCCTATAATTCACCCCTCCACTTT.

Ten or more counts support this clonotype. This sequence joins TRBV11-1 and TRBJ1-2, with 7 bases matching TRBD1. Germline CDR1 and CDR2: SGHAT and FQDESV (reference sequence). V trimming: 4 bases; J trimming: 2 bases; junction bases outside the gene matches: 1. CDR3 size: 13 residues. The CDR3 nucleotides read TGTGCCAGCAGCTCGACAGGGAACTATGGCTACACCTTC. Translating it yields CASSSTGNYGYTF.

This clonotype occurred once. A much larger clone differs from this one at a single base, so this may be a read error. V gene TRBV28 combines with J gene TRBJ1-1; D is uncertain. V lost 6 bases and J 1 base, leaving 9 bases between the germline ends. The CDR3 loop spans 13 amino acids. The germline V gene encodes CDR1 MDHEN and CDR2 SYDVKM. CDR3 amino acids: CASSRIRNTEAFF. For the CDR3, the DNA is TGTGCCAGCAGCAGGATTCGGAACACTGAAGCTTTCTTT.

This clonotype was seen repeatedly, ten times or more. The V call is TRBV10-3, the J call TRBJ1-1; TRBD1 is a possible D gene (5 bases). Germline-derived CDR1 and CDR2 are ENHRY and SYGVKD. V dropped 8 bases and J dropped 12 bases, with 25 bases sitting between them. The CDR3 runs to 14 residues. CDR3 DNA sequence: TGTGCCATCCGCCAGGGACTCGACAGCCCGTTTTCTTTCTTT. Translated: CAIRQGLDSPFSFF.

This clonotype was observed a handful of times. The V gene is TRBV5-1, the J gene TRBJ1-1; no clear D gene. Deletions cut 1 base from V and 2 bases from J, with 15 bases between. The CDR3 covers 16 residues. The germline V gene encodes CDR1 SGHRS and CDR2 YFSETQ. CDR3 residues: CASSLRVGAANTEAFF. CDR3 DNA: TGCGCCAGCAGCTTGCGGGTGGGCGCCGCAAACACTGAAGCTTTCTTT. Filled out from reference TRBV5-1 and TRBJ1-1, the complete variable domain reads KAGVTQTPRYLIKTRGQQVTLSCSPISGHRSVSWYQQTPGQGLQFLFEYFSETQRNKGNFPGRFSGRQFSNSRSEMNVSTLELGDSALYLCASSLRVGAANTEAFFGQGTRLTVV.

Comments on this clonotype: A much larger clone lies one base from this, so it may be a read error. The chain joins TRBV6-2 or TRBV6-3 to TRBJ1-1; D unclear. Germline CDR1 MNHEY, CDR2 SVGEGT. This CDR3 spans 11 amino acids. Deletions cut 2 bases from V and 7 bases from J, with 5 bases between. The CDR3 loop is CASSYGNEAFF. CDR3 in DNA: TGTGCCAGCAGTTACGGGAATGAAGCTTTCTTT.

In this sample, this clonotype turned up a few times. The chain joins TRBV5-1 to TRBJ2-7; D is possibly TRBD1 (6 bases). Per the germline V gene, CDR1 is SGHRS and CDR2 is YFSETQ. This CDR3 contains 13 residues. Written as DNA, the CDR3 is TGCAGCAGCTTAGCAGGGGAGACCTACGAGCAGTACTTC. Translated, it gives CSSLAGETYEQYF.

This clonotype was recorded a few times. The chain employs TRBV12-3 or TRBV12-4 and TRBJ2-4, with 7 positions matching TRBD2. CDR3 length: 17 residues. Trimming cost V 1 base and J 0 bases; bases outside gene matches: 6. For the CDR3, the DNA is TGTGCCAGCAGTTTAGAGATGGCTAGCGGAGCCAAAAACATTCAGTACTTC. Encoded protein: CASSLEMASGAKNIQYF.

Remarks on this clonotype: Just one base apart from a much larger clone, this may be a read error. V is TRBV25-1 and J is TRBJ2-5; 8 nucleotides match TRBD1. Per germline, CDR1 MGHDK and CDR2 SYGVNS. The CDR3 spans 13 residues. Losses at the gene ends were 6 bases for V and 5 bases for J; bases not matched to a gene: 5. Written as DNA, the CDR3 is TGTGCCAGCAGCTGGACAGGGCATGAGACCCAGTACTTC. Its protein is CASSWTGHETQYF.

V is TRBV7-8 and J is TRBJ2-7; D is possibly TRBD2 (5 bases). Trimming removed 1 base at V and 0 bases at J, with 13 bases between. The CDR3 covers 16 residues. Germline V gene lookup returns CDR1 SGHVS and CDR2 FQNEAQ. The CDR3 spells CASSLGTGDGSYEQYF. The CDR3, as DNA: TGTGCCAGCAGCTTAGGAACCGGGGATGGCTCCTACGAGCAGTACTTC.

The table lists this clonotype with a count of one. With a much larger clone just one base away, this may be a read error. V and J are TRBV11-2 and TRBJ2-5; 7 bases match TRBD1. The J segment lost 0 bases and the V segment lost 4 bases, leaving 5 bases of the junction unmatched. This CDR3 has 15 residues. The V gene's germline CDR1 is SGHAT and CDR2 FQNNGV. As DNA, the CDR3 is TGTGCCAGCAGCTCCGAGACAGGGAACCAAGAGACCCAGTACTTC. Amino acid sequence: CASSSETGNQETQYF. Filled out from reference TRBV11-2 and TRBJ2-5, the complete variable domain reads EAGVAQSPRYKIIEKRQSVAFWCNPISGHATLYWYQQILGQGPKLLIQFQNNGVVDDSQLPKDRFSAERLKGVDSTLKIQPAKLEDSAVYLCASSSETGNQETQYFGPGTRLLVL.

This clonotype was detected ten times or more. The chain couples TRBV6-5 to TRBJ1-1; D ambiguous. The CDR3 consists of 16 residues. Deletions cut 4 bases from V and 5 bases from J, with 20 bases between. CDR1 is MNHEY and CDR2 is SVGAGI in the germline V gene. The CDR3 DNA is TGTGCCAGCAGTTCCTTCCTTACTGCTGAGGAGACTGAAGCTTTCTTT. Its protein product is CASSSFLTAEETEAFF.